Listed below are T cell receptor beta chains from one sample, sequenced in a study of spatial heterogeneity in lung cancer. Each CDR3 protein gets one entry after TCRdb re-called the 5' RACE reads with MiXCR. Among 8,000 to 10,000 distinct CDR3 sequences, 20% to 25% were seen once, and the ten largest hold about 4%. The input for sequencing was PBMCs, taken at follow-up. These receptors were obtained from a female donor with early-stage non-small cell lung cancer. The CDR3 runs from the conserved cysteine through the conserved F or W. The D gene is left open where the match is weak. Size values are once, few and many counts, or a class for expanded clones, and some rows have none.

CDR3nt,CDR3aa,j_gene,d_gene,len,abundance,v_gene
TGCGCCAGCAGCCCCACCGGGGAAACCTACAATGAGCAGTTCTTC,CASSPTGETYNEQFF,TRBJ2-1,NA,15,NA,TRBV5-1
TGTGCCAGCAGCCTCCGAGAGGGGGGGCGCGGGGCTTTCTTT,CASSLREGGRGAFF,TRBJ1-1,NA,14,NA,TRBV3-1
TGCAGCGCCGCCCGGGGGGCAGGGGAGACCCAGTACTTC,CSAARGAGETQYF,TRBJ2-5,NA,13,NA,TRBV29-1
TGTGCCAGCAGTCCGCTCGCCTCCGGGGAGCAGTACTTC,CASSPLASGEQYF,TRBJ2-7,NA,13,medium-sized,TRBV28
TGTGCCACCAGTGTTTCTAGCGGGGCTGACTACAATGAGCAGTTCTTC,CATSVSSGADYNEQFF,TRBJ2-1,TRBD2,16,NA,TRBV24-1
TGTGCCAGCAGTTTTGGCGGGAGGGCTTACGAGCAGTACTTC,CASSFGGRAYEQYF,TRBJ2-7,TRBD2,14,medium-sized,TRBV28
TGCAGCGTTATGCCGGACTTCTACAATGAGCAGTTCTTC,CSVMPDFYNEQFF,TRBJ2-1,NA,13,NA,TRBV29-1
TGTGCCAGCGCAGGAGCCTTGGACAGATTTCAAGAGACCCAGTACTTC,CASAGALDRFQETQYF,TRBJ2-5,NA,16,NA,TRBV28
TGTGCCAGCAGCCATGGGACTAGCGGCGACAATGAGCAGTTCTTC,CASSHGTSGDNEQFF,TRBJ2-1,TRBD2,15,once,TRBV3-1
TGTGCCAGCAGTGAGAGCGGGAGGGACAATGAGCAGTTCTTC,CASSESGRDNEQFF,TRBJ2-1,TRBD2,14,NA,TRBV6-1
TGTGCCAGCAGCCAACAGGGAGGGGGCAATGGCTACACCTTC,CASSQQGGGNGYTF,TRBJ1-2,TRBD1,14,few,TRBV7-2
TGTGCCAGCTCACCCGGACAGGGGGCAATGAACACTGAAGCTTTCTTT,CASSPGQGAMNTEAFF,TRBJ1-1,TRBD1,16,few,TRBV18
TGTGCCAGCAGCCAAGCCGGCTACTATGGCTACACCTTC,CASSQAGYYGYTF,TRBJ1-2,NA,13,few,TRBV3-1
TGTGCCAGCAGTCCTCTAGCGGGAGCAAACGGGGAGCTGTTTTTT,CASSPLAGANGELFF,TRBJ2-2,TRBD2,15,medium-sized,TRBV14
TGTGCCAGCAGTGCCGGGACAGTTTATAGCAATCAGCCCCAGCATTTT,CASSAGTVYSNQPQHF,TRBJ1-5,TRBD1,16,NA,TRBV12-3/TRBV12-4
TGTGCCAGCAGTCGTCCGGGACTAGCAGCTGAGCAGTTCTTC,CASSRPGLAAEQFF,TRBJ2-1,TRBD2,14,NA,TRBV28
TGTGCCAGCAGTTGGGCTAGCGGGGCCACAGATACGCAGTATTTT,CASSWASGATDTQYF,TRBJ2-3,TRBD2,15,NA,TRBV28
TGTGCCAGTAGCTTCTTTGGCGGGAATAGGATTGAGCAGTTCTTC,CASSFFGGNRIEQFF,TRBJ2-1,NA,15,NA,TRBV19
TGTGCCAGCAGCCAGCCCCCGGGATCAGATAGCAATCAGCCCCAGCATTTT,CASSQPPGSDSNQPQHF,TRBJ1-5,NA,17,few,TRBV5-8
TGTGCCAGCAGTTTATCAAGGACTAGCGGATTCTACGAGCAGTACTTC,CASSLSRTSGFYEQYF,TRBJ2-7,TRBD2,16,medium-sized,TRBV28
TGTGCCAGCAGCCAAGATATGAATAACCAAGAGACCCAGTACTTC,CASSQDMNNQETQYF,TRBJ2-5,NA,15,few,TRBV4-2
TGTGCCAGCAGTGACGGGGACAACACCGGGGAGCTGTTTTTT,CASSDGDNTGELFF,TRBJ2-2,NA,14,medium-sized,TRBV6-4
TGTGCCAGCAGCGGCCGGGGGCTTGGCAATCAGCCCCAGCATTTT,CASSGRGLGNQPQHF,TRBJ1-5,NA,15,NA,TRBV3-1
TGCGCCAGCAGCCTTCAGGATTTCGGGGAGCTGTTTTTT,CASSLQDFGELFF,TRBJ2-2,NA,13,medium-sized,TRBV5-1
TGTGCCAGTAGTGATCCCGGGACAGGGCTAGACGGCTACACCTTC,CASSDPGTGLDGYTF,TRBJ1-2,TRBD1,15,few,TRBV19
TGTGCCAGCTCACCGGGACAGGATTATGGCTACACCTTC,CASSPGQDYGYTF,TRBJ1-2,TRBD1,13,few,TRBV18
TGTGCCAGCTCACCACTGGTCGTCACAGATACGCAGTATTTT,CASSPLVVTDTQYF,TRBJ2-3,NA,14,medium-sized,TRBV18
TGCAGCGTTGAATCCCTAGCGGGAGGGAAAGAGACCCAGTACTTC,CSVESLAGGKETQYF,TRBJ2-5,TRBD2,15,medium-sized,TRBV29-1
TGTGCCAGCAGCTTGGACAGGGACAATGAGCAGTTCTTC,CASSLDRDNEQFF,TRBJ2-1,TRBD1,13,NA,TRBV7-2
TGTGCCAGCAGTTACTCTGAAGTCACTGAAGCTTTCTTT,CASSYSEVTEAFF,TRBJ1-1,NA,13,NA,TRBV6-5
TGCGCCAGCAGCTTGTCGGAAGATTCACCCCTCCACTTT,CASSLSEDSPLHF,TRBJ1-6,NA,13,NA,TRBV5-1
TGCAGCGTTGTAGGACTCGCGAACGCAAATGAGCAGTTCTTC,CSVVGLANANEQFF,TRBJ2-1,NA,14,NA,TRBV29-1
TGTGCCAGCAGCCGTGTTTTACAGGGTCCCCATGAGCAGTTCTTC,CASSRVLQGPHEQFF,TRBJ2-1,NA,15,few,TRBV3-1